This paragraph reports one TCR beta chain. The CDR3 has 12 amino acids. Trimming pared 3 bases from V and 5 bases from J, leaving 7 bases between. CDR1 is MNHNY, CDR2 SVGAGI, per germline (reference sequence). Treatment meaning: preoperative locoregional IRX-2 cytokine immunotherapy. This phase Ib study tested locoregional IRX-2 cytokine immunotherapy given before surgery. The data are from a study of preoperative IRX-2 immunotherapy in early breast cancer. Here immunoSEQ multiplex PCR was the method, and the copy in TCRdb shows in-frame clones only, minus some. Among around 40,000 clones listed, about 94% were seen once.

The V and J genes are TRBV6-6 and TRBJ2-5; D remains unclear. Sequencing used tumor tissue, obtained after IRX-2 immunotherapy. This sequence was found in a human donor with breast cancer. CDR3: CASSYPAETQYF. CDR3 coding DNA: TGTGCCAGCAGTTATCCCGCGGAGACCCAGTACTTC.